This is a list of T cell receptor beta chains from one sample in a study of glioma-infiltrating T cells. Each CDR3 protein gets one entry after TCRdb re-called the multiplex PCR reads with MiXCR. Of fewer than 250,000 distinct CDR3 sequences in the sample, 30% to 40% were seen once. Sample: glioma tissue, nonneoplastic brain tissue, or PBMCs (not recorded which). These receptors were collected from a human donor with low-grade glioma or glioblastoma, undergoing nonglioma brain surgery, or in good health (not recorded which). Each CDR3 is given with its conserved first and last residue. Fields, in order: J gene, clone size, D gene, V gene, CDR3 DNA, CDR3 protein. A D gene is named only where the DNA matches it firmly. Size values are once, few and many counts, or a class for expanded clones, and some rows have none.

J: TRBJ2-5
size: many
D: NA
V: TRBV4-1
DNA: TGCGCCAGCAGCCCCGCTGGCGGGATTTCGTCCGGGGAGACCCAGTACTTC
CDR3: CASSPAGGISSGETQYF

J: TRBJ2-1
size: NA
D: NA
V: TRBV5-1
DNA: TGCGCCAGCAGCTTGGCGGGATCTTACGAGCAGTTCTTC
CDR3: CASSLAGSYEQFF

J: TRBJ1-6
size: NA
D: TRBD1
V: TRBV19
DNA: TGTGCCAGTAGTCGGACAGGGGACTCACCCCTCCACTTT
CDR3: CASSRTGDSPLHF

J: TRBJ2-7
size: NA
D: NA
V: TRBV27
DNA: TGTGCCAGCAGTTTGAGTCGCCAAGGGCGCGAGCAGTACTTC
CDR3: CASSLSRQGREQYF

J: TRBJ1-2
size: NA
D: TRBD1
V: TRBV20-1
DNA: TGCAGTGCCAGCGGGGGACAGGGACACTATGGCTACACCTTC
CDR3: CSASGGQGHYGYTF

J: TRBJ2-2
size: NA
D: TRBD2
V: TRBV4-1
DNA: TGCGCCAGCAGCCAAGGACTAGCGCTGGCCGGGGAGCTGTTTTTT
CDR3: CASSQGLALAGELFF

J: TRBJ2-7
size: NA
D: NA
V: TRBV6-1
DNA: TGTGCCAGCAGTGGCCGGAAAGAGCAGTACTTC
CDR3: CASSGRKEQYF

J: TRBJ2-3
size: many
D: NA
V: TRBV4-3
DNA: TGCGCCAGCAGCCAAGAACCGAGGACAGATACGCAGTATTTT
CDR3: CASSQEPRTDTQYF

J: TRBJ1-1
size: many
D: NA
V: TRBV14
DNA: TGTGCCAGCAGCCAAGATCTTATATTTCGGGTCACTGAAGCTTTCTTT
CDR3: CASSQDLIFRVTEAFF

J: TRBJ2-1
size: many
D: NA
V: TRBV7-2
DNA: TGTGCCAGCAGCCAATTACAACGAGCGAGTGAGCAGTTCTTC
CDR3: CASSQLQRASEQFF

J: TRBJ2-7
size: many
D: TRBD1
V: TRBV7-3
DNA: TGTGCCAGCAGCCCTGGGACAGTCGGTGAGCAGTACTTC
CDR3: CASSPGTVGEQYF

J: TRBJ1-1
size: many
D: NA
V: TRBV19
DNA: TGTGCCAGTAGTAGGTCTTTGCACACTGAAGCTTTCTTT
CDR3: CASSRSLHTEAFF

J: TRBJ1-4
size: many
D: NA
V: TRBV12-3/TRBV12-4
DNA: TGTGCCAGCTCTCATGGGACTTGGTTTGCAACTAATGAAAAACTGTTTTTT
CDR3: CASSHGTWFATNEKLFF

J: TRBJ2-3
size: many
D: TRBD1
V: TRBV20-1
DNA: TGCAGTGCATGGACAGGGAGAAGCACAGATACGCAGTATTTT
CDR3: CSAWTGRSTDTQYF

J: TRBJ2-1
size: NA
D: NA
V: TRBV2
DNA: TGTGCCAGCAGTGGGGGTCAGGCTAGCCACCTTTATCAAGAGACTCAGTTCTTC
CDR3: CASSGGQASHLYQETQFF

J: TRBJ2-1
size: NA
D: TRBD1
V: TRBV27
DNA: TGTGCCAGCAGCCCACCAGGACAGGGGGGTGAGCAGTTCTTC
CDR3: CASSPPGQGGEQFF

J: TRBJ2-5
size: NA
D: NA
V: TRBV9
DNA: TGTGCCAGCAGCGTAGCCGGTAATACTCAAGAGACCCAGTACTTC
CDR3: CASSVAGNTQETQYF

J: TRBJ2-5
size: many
D: TRBD2
V: TRBV7-6
DNA: TGTGCCAGCAGTCGTCGACTAGCGGGGCAAGAGACCCAGTACTTC
CDR3: CASSRRLAGQETQYF

J: TRBJ2-1
size: few
D: TRBD2
V: TRBV19
DNA: TGTGCCAGTAGTCCTACTAGCGCACCCTCCTACAATGAGCAGTTCTTC
CDR3: CASSPTSAPSYNEQFF

J: TRBJ2-7
size: few
D: TRBD2
V: TRBV9
DNA: TGTGCCAGCAGCGTAGGGGGAGGGACCTACGAGCAGTACTTC
CDR3: CASSVGGGTYEQYF

J: TRBJ2-2
size: NA
D: NA
V: TRBV7-9
DNA: TGTGCCAGCAGCCTCCTGGGGTCCACCGGGGAGCTGTTTTTT
CDR3: CASSLLGSTGELFF

J: TRBJ2-3
size: NA
D: TRBD2
V: TRBV19
DNA: TGTGCCAGTAGCGATTTGAGCGGGAGAGGAGAAGATACGCAGTATTTT
CDR3: CASSDLSGRGEDTQYF

J: TRBJ2-2
size: NA
D: NA
V: TRBV19
DNA: TGTGCCAGTGGAAGGACGTCGGAAGCCACCGGGGAGCTGTTTTTT
CDR3: CASGRTSEATGELFF

J: TRBJ2-7
size: NA
D: TRBD2
V: TRBV29-1
DNA: TGCAGCGTTGGACTAGCGGGAGGGGGCGAGCAGTACTTC
CDR3: CSVGLAGGGEQYF

J: TRBJ2-5
size: NA
D: NA
V: TRBV7-4
DNA: TGTGCCAGCAGCTTCTACGAGGGTGGAGAGATCCAGTACTTC
CDR3: CASSFYEGGEIQYF

J: TRBJ2-7
size: many
D: NA
V: TRBV19
DNA: TGTGCCAGTAGTATAGATCTATGGCGGAACTACGAGCAGTACTTC
CDR3: CASSIDLWRNYEQYF

J: TRBJ2-5
size: NA
D: TRBD2
V: TRBV20-1
DNA: TGCAGTGCCGGGACTAGCGGGCAAGAGACCCAGTACTTC
CDR3: CSAGTSGQETQYF

J: TRBJ1-2
size: many
D: NA
V: TRBV7-9
DNA: TGTGCCAGCAGCTTAGCCGAATACTATGGCTACACCTTC
CDR3: CASSLAEYYGYTF

J: TRBJ1-3
size: many
D: TRBD1
V: TRBV29-1
DNA: TGCAGCGGACTCTCCCCGGGACAGGGGAACACCATATATTTT
CDR3: CSGLSPGQGNTIYF

J: TRBJ2-3
size: many
D: NA
V: TRBV4-3
DNA: TGCGCCAGCAGCCTGGATAGTCTGACAGATACGCAGTATTTT
CDR3: CASSLDSLTDTQYF

J: TRBJ2-1
size: many
D: NA
V: TRBV27
DNA: TGTGCCAGCAGTTTACCCGGCAATGAGCAGTTCTTC
CDR3: CASSLPGNEQFF

J: TRBJ1-5
size: many
D: NA
V: TRBV19
DNA: TGTGCCAGTAGTAGACCTGTGGGGGATCAGCCCCAGCATTTT
CDR3: CASSRPVGDQPQHF

J: TRBJ1-2
size: NA
D: TRBD1
V: TRBV19
DNA: TGTGCCAGTAGCCGTGGACAGGGCGCCAGCTATGGCTACACCTTC
CDR3: CASSRGQGASYGYTF

J: TRBJ1-1
size: many
D: NA
V: TRBV12-3/TRBV12-4
DNA: TGTGCCAGCAGTCAGTGGGGGGGGCCTGAAGCTTTCTTT
CDR3: CASSQWGGPEAFF

J: TRBJ1-2
size: few
D: TRBD1
V: TRBV10-3
DNA: TGTGCCATCAGTGAGGCAGGGGGCTATGGCTACACCTTC
CDR3: CAISEAGGYGYTF

J: TRBJ2-3
size: few
D: TRBD2
V: TRBV5-1
DNA: TGCGCCAGCAGGACGGGAGTGTCTCGGGGGGGAGATACGCAGTATTTT
CDR3: CASRTGVSRGGDTQYF

J: TRBJ1-1
size: NA
D: NA
V: TRBV7-9
DNA: TGTGCCAGCAGCCCGGCTTTCGGGGCGAGCACTGAAGCTTTATTT
CDR3: CASSPAFGASTEALF

J: TRBJ2-1
size: NA
D: TRBD1
V: TRBV27
DNA: TGTGCCAGCAGCCCGGGACAGGGGGCTGGCAATGAGCAGTTGTTC
CDR3: CASSPGQGAGNEQLF